This T cell receptor beta chain was identified during a study of blood T cell repertoires in COVID-19. Overall study: The United States, Italy and Spain supplied acute and convalescent COVID-19 samples.

Assay: immunoSEQ multiplex PCR; the TCRdb copy retains only in-frame clones and omits some. The sample lists about 29,000 clones; around 89% were seen once. V was clipped by 3 bases and J by 0 bases, with 10 bases between them. This CDR3 region has 15 residues. Germline V gene data show CDR1 as SGDLS and CDR2 as YYNGEE. The material sequenced was peripheral blood. The rearrangement uses TRBV9 and TRBJ1-5; TRBD1 might be the D (5 bases). The source of this sequence is a human donor in a cohort sampled during active COVID-19. The CDR3 reads CASSETGLSNQPQHF. The CDR3 DNA sequence: TGTGCCAGCAGCGAAACGGGACTTAGCAATCAGCCCCAGCATTTT. Complete variable domain (other parts from reference TRBV9 and TRBJ1-5): DSGVTQTPKHLITATGQRVTLRCSPRSGDLSVYWYQQSLDQGLQFLIQYYNGEERAKGNILERFSAQQFPDLHSELNLSSLELGDSALYFCASSETGLSNQPQHFGDGTRLSIL.